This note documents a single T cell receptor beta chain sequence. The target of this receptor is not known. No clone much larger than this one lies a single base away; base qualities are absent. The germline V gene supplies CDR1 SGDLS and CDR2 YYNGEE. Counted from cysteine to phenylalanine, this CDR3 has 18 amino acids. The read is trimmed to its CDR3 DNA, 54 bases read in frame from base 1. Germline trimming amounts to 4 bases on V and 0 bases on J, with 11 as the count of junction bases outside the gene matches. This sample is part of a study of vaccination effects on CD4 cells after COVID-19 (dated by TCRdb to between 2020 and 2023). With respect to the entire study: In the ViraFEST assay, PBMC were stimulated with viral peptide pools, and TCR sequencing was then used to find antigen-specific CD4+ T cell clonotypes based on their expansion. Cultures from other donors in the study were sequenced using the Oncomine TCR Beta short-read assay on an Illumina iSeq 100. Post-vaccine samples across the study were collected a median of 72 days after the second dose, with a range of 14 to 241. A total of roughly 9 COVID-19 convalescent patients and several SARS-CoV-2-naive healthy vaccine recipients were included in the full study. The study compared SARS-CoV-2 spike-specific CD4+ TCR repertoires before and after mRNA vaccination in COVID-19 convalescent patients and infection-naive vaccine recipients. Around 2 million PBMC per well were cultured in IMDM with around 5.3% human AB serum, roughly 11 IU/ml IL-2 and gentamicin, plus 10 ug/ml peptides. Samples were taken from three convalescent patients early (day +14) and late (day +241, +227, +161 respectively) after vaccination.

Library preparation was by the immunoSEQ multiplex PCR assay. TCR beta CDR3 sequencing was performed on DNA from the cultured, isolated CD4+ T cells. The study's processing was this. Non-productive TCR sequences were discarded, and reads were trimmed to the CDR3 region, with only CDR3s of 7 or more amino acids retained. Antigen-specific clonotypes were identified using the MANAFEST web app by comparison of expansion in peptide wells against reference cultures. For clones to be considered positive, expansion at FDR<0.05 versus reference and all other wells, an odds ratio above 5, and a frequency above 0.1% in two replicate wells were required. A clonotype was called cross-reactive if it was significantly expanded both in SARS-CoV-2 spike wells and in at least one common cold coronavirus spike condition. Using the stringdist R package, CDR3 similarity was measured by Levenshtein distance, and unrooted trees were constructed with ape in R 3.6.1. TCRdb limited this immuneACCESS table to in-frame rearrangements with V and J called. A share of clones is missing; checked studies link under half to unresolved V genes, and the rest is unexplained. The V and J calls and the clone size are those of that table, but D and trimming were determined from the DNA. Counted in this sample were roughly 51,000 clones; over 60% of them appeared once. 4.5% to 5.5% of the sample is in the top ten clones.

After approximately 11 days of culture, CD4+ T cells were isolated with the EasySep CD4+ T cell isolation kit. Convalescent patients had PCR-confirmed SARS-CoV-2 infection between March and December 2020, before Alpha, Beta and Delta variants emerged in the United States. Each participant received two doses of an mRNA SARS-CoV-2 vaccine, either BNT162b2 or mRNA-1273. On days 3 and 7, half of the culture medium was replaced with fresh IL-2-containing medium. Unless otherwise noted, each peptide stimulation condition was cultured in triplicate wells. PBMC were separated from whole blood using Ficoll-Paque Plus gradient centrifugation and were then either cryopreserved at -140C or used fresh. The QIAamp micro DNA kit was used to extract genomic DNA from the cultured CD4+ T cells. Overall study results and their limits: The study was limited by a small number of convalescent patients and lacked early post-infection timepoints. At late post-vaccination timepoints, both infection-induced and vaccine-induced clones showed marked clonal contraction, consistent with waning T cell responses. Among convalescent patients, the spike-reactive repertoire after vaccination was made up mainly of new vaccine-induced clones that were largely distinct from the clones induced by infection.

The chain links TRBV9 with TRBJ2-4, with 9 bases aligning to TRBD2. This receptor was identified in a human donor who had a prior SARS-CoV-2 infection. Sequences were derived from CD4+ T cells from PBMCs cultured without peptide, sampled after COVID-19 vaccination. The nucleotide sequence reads TGTGCCAGCAGCCCCCAGACTAGCGGCCATATAGCCAAAAACATTCAGTACTTC. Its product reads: CASSPQTSGHIAKNIQYF.